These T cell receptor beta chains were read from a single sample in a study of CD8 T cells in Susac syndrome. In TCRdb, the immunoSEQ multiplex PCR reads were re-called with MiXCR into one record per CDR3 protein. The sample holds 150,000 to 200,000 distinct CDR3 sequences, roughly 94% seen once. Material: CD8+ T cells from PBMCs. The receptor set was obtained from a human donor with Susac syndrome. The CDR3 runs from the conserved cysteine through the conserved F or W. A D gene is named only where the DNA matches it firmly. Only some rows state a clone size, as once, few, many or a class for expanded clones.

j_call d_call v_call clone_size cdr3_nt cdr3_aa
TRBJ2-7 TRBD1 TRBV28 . TGTGCCAGCAGTTTTGCAGGGGGAGAGCAGTACTTC CASSFAGGEQYF
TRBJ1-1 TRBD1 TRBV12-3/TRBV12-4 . TGTGCCAGCAGGCTACAGGGGGCCTACACTGAAGCTTTCTTT CASRLQGAYTEAFF
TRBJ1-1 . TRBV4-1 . TGCGCCAGCAGCCATACAGCGCCCAGGGACACTGAAGCTTTCTTT CASSHTAPRDTEAFF
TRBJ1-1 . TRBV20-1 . TGCAGTGCTTCCCTAGGGGGGGCTGAAGCTTTCTTT CSASLGGAEAFF
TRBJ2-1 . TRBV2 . TGTGCCAGCAGTGAAGGAGGCCATGAGCAGTTCTTC CASSEGGHEQFF
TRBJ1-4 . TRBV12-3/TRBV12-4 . TGTGCCAGCAGCTTAGTTGGCTTTAATGAAAAACTGTTTTTT CASSLVGFNEKLFF
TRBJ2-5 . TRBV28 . TGTGCCAGCAGTCCGAAGCTTTACCAAGAGACCCAGTACTTC CASSPKLYQETQYF
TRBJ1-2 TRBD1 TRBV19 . TGTGCCAGTGGCGACAGGGGCTATGGCTACACCTTC CASGDRGYGYTF
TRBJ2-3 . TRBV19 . TGTGCCAGTAGTATCCGGGACCGAAGCACAGATACGCAGTATTTT CASSIRDRSTDTQYF
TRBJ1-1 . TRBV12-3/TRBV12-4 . TGTGCCAGCAGGGGGGGGGAAGACACTGAAGCTTTCTTT CASRGGEDTEAFF
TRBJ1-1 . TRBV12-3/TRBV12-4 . TGTGCCAGCAGTACTACTGATTTGAACACTGAAGCTTTCTTT CASSTTDLNTEAFF
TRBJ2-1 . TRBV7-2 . TGTGCCAGCAGCCCAGTTATTAGGGGTGAGCAGTTCTTC CASSPVIRGEQFF
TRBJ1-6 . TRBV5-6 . TGTGCCAGCAGTCACTCTTATAATTCACCCCTCCACTTT CASSHSYNSPLHF
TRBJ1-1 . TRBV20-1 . TGCAGTGCTAACCTACATAACCCGAACACTGAAGCTTTCTTT CSANLHNPNTEAFF
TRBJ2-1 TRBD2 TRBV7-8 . TGTGCCAGCAGCGCCGGAGCGGGGGCCTCCTACAATGAGCAGTTCTTC CASSAGAGASYNEQFF
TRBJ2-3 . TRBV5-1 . TGCGCCAGCAGCCCAACTCAGGGAGATACGCAGTATTTT CASSPTQGDTQYF
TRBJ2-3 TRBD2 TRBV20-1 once TGCAGTGCTAGAGAAACTAGCGGGAGTCCAGATACGCAGTATTTT CSARETSGSPDTQYF
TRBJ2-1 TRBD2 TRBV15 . TGTGCCACCAGCAGAGAGACCAGCGGGGCCTACAATGAGCAGTTCTTC CATSRETSGAYNEQFF
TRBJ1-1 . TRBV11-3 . TGTGCCAGCAGCTTTGGGGAGAACACTGAAGCTTTCTTT CASSFGENTEAFF
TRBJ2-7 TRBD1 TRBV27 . TGTGCCAGCAGTTTTACAGGGGCGTACTCCTACGAGCAGTACTTC CASSFTGAYSYEQYF
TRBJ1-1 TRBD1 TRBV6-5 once TGTGCCAGCACCCCCGAGACAGGGGTTATCGCTGAAGCTTTCTTT CASTPETGVIAEAFF
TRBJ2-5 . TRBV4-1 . TGCGCCAGCAGCCAAGATTCGGCACGGAGGGGGGAGACCCAGTACTTC CASSQDSARRGETQYF
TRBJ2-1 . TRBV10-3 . TGTGCCACCGCTCGCGGGGCGCACAATGAGCAGTTCTTC CATARGAHNEQFF
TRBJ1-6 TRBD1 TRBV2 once TGTGCCAGCAGTCAGGGACAGATTAATTCACCCCTCCACTTT CASSQGQINSPLHF
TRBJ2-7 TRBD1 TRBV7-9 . TGTGCCAGCAGCTTAGGGCAGGGGGCTACCACCTACGAGCAGTACTTC CASSLGQGATTYEQYF